These T cell receptor beta chains were read from a single sample in a study of shared clonotypes between healthy human individuals. Profiled with immunoSEQ multiplex PCR; TCRdb holds only in-frame clones, not every one. This table holds about 710,000 clones, approximately 77% found once. The specimen sequenced was memory CD4+ T cells sorted from blood. The receptors shown here come from a woman aged 30 to 39 in good health. Both conserved end residues are part of each CDR3. The D gene is left open where the match is weak. A row's size may be missing; if present it is once, few, many or a size class.

D gene,clone size,J gene,V gene,CDR3 DNA,CDR3 protein
.,.,TRBJ1-1,TRBV18,TGTGCCAGCTCACCACCGCTCCGGAACACTGAAGCTTTCTTT,CASSPPLRNTEAFF
TRBD2,.,TRBJ2-4,TRBV15,TGTGCCACCAGCAGAGATTCGGAAATAGCGGGAGCCCGGGTCTCGTTC,CATSRDSEIAGARVSF
TRBD1,.,TRBJ2-5,TRBV18,TGTGCCAGCTCACCTGGACAGGGGGAGACCCAGTACTTC,CASSPGQGETQYF
TRBD1,few,TRBJ2-5,TRBV7-9,TGTGCCAGCAGCTCGGGACAGGGTTATCAAGAGACCCAGTACTTC,CASSSGQGYQETQYF
TRBD1,.,TRBJ1-2,TRBV5-5,TGTGCCAGCAGCAACCCGGGACAGAGAAACTATGGCTACACCTTC,CASSNPGQRNYGYTF
TRBD1,few,TRBJ1-4,TRBV7-9,TGTGCCAGCAGACCAGGACAGGGGAGCGGAGAAAAACTGTTTTTT,CASRPGQGSGEKLFF
TRBD1,.,TRBJ1-5,TRBV27,TGTGCCAGCAGTTTCGTGGGACAGGGGAGGAGCAATCAGCCCCAGCATTTT,CASSFVGQGRSNQPQHF
TRBD1,.,TRBJ1-1,TRBV2,TGTGCCAGCAGGGGACAGGGGGACACTGAAGCTTTCTTT,CASRGQGDTEAFF
TRBD2,.,TRBJ2-7,TRBV28,TGTGCCAGCAGTTCCACTAGACTAGCGGGGACCTACGAGCAGTACTTC,CASSSTRLAGTYEQYF
.,medium-sized,TRBJ1-5,TRBV19,TGTGCCAGTGGGGCAGAGGGCCAGCCCCAGCATTTT,CASGAEGQPQHF
.,.,TRBJ2-3,TRBV28,TGTGCCTCCCAGCCCCCGACAGATACGCAGTATTTT,CASQPPTDTQYF
.,.,TRBJ1-2,TRBV5-1,TGCGCCAGCAGCTTAGATACCACCTTCTATGGCTACACCTTC,CASSLDTTFYGYTF
.,.,TRBJ2-5,TRBV11-3,TGTGCCAGCAGCTTAAGCCCCACCCAAGAGACCCAGTACTTC,CASSLSPTQETQYF
TRBD1,.,TRBJ2-7,TRBV9,TGTGCCAGCAGCGCCATTTCAGGGGGCGTAAACGAGCAGTACTTC,CASSAISGGVNEQYF
TRBD1,.,TRBJ2-7,TRBV6-1,TGTGCCAGCAGCCCTACAGGGGAAGGTGAGCAGTACTTC,CASSPTGEGEQYF
.,.,TRBJ1-3,TRBV19,TGTGCCAGTAGTATAGATGCGACACTGAGACCTGGAAACACCATATATTTT,CASSIDATLRPGNTIYF